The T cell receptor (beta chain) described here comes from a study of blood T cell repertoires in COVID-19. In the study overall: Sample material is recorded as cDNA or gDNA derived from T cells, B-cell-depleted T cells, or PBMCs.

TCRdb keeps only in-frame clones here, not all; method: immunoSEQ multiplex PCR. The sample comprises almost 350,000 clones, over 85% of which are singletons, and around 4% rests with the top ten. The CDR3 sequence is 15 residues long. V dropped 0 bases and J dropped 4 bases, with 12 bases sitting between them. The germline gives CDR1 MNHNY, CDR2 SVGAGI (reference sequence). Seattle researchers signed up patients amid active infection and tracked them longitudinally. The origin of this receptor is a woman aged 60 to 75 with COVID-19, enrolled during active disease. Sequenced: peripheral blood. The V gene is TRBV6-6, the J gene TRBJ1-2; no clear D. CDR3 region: CASSYSGLRAYGYTF. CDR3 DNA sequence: TGTGCCAGCAGTTACTCGGGCCTTCGCGCCTATGGCTACACCTTC.